This T cell receptor (beta chain) was obtained from a study of T cells after yellow fever vaccination. In TCRdb, the 5' RACE reads were re-called with MiXCR into one record per CDR3 protein. The table records around 160,000 distinct CDR3 sequences, about 7% of them present only once. This clonotype occurred many times. Its specificity is unknown. Study results and limitations: Within FACS-sorted repertoires, abundant clonotypes contaminating from the bulk population could be present.

The source material was CD4+ T cells sorted from PBMCs, sampled about 5 days after the first yellow fever vaccination. This clonotype was obtained from a man younger than 30 who received the YFV17D yellow fever vaccine.

CDR3 in DNA: TGCGCCAGCAGCTTGGGGGCTAGCGGGGTCACAGATACGCAGTATTTT. It translates to CASSLGASGVTDTQYF. The J gene is TRBJ2-3, the V gene TRBV5-1; 9 bases fit TRBD2. In germline, CDR1 is SGHRS, CDR2 YFSETQ. V dropped 0 bases and J dropped 2; count of bases not matched to a gene: 4. This CDR3 comprises 16 residues.